These T cell receptor beta chains were read from a single sample in a study of cytomegalovirus exposure and HLA in healthy donors. The repertoire was sequenced with immunoSEQ multiplex PCR; TCRdb's copy has only in-frame clones and lacks some. The sample shows approximately 130,000 clones, around 85% of them seen only once. Material for sequencing was PBMCs. Source of these receptors: a woman aged 30 to 39 in good health and CMV-seropositive. The CDR3 runs from the conserved cysteine through the conserved F or W. A D gene is named only where the DNA matches it firmly. The listing skips clone size in some rows; elsewhere it reads once, few, many or a size class.

CDR3 DNA,CDR3 protein,D gene,V gene,J gene,clone size
TGTGCCAGCACTATTCGCGCAGGGTTTGCCGAGCAGTACTTC,CASTIRAGFAEQYF,-,TRBV28,TRBJ2-7,-
TGTGCCAGCAGCTTGGTGATAGCGGGGAACACCGGGGAGCTGTTTTTT,CASSLVIAGNTGELFF,TRBD2,TRBV5-6,TRBJ2-2,-
TGTGCCAGCAGCCAAGAAGTCGGGGAGAGGATGAGGAATGAGCAGTTCTTC,CASSQEVGERMRNEQFF,-,TRBV4-2,TRBJ2-1,few
TGTGCCAGCAGCTTAGACGGGCGGAGACAGGGGAGGGACACCGGGGAGCTGTTTTTT,CASSLDGRRQGRDTGELFF,-,TRBV7-6,TRBJ2-2,-
TGTGCCAGCAGCTTAGGGCTAGCACCTAGCACAGATACGCAGTATTTT,CASSLGLAPSTDTQYF,-,TRBV7-9,TRBJ2-3,-
TGCGCCAGCAGCTTCAGACAGTACAATGAGCAGTTCTTC,CASSFRQYNEQFF,-,TRBV5-1,TRBJ2-1,-
TGTGCCAGCAGCTCGAGTGCGCAGTATTTT,CASSSSAQYF,-,TRBV28,TRBJ2-3,-
TGTGCCAGTAGAGCCGTGACAGGAAACACTGAAGCTTTCTTT,CASRAVTGNTEAFF,-,TRBV19,TRBJ1-1,-
TGTGCCAGCAGCCAGGCCCCAGGGGAACCCCTCCACTTT,CASSQAPGEPLHF,-,TRBV14,TRBJ1-6,-
TGTGCCAGCAGCGTAGAAGGCAGGGAGGCCTATGGCTACACCTTC,CASSVEGREAYGYTF,-,TRBV9,TRBJ1-2,-
TGCGCCAGCAGCTTGGGAGGGACAGGGGCCGTCAATGAGCAGTTCTTC,CASSLGGTGAVNEQFF,TRBD1,TRBV5-1,TRBJ2-1,-
TGCGCCAGCAGCTTGGGGGACAGGGGAAATGGCTACACCTTC,CASSLGDRGNGYTF,TRBD1,TRBV5-1,TRBJ1-2,-
TGTGCCAGTAATCCTCAGGGGGCGGGCACAGATACGCAGTATTTT,CASNPQGAGTDTQYF,TRBD1,TRBV19,TRBJ2-3,-
TGCGCCAGCAGCCTCTGGGACTCCTTAGGGGAGCAGTACTTC,CASSLWDSLGEQYF,-,TRBV5-1,TRBJ2-5,once
TGTGCCAGCAGCCCGACGACCGACTCGGCAGGAAACACCATATATTTT,CASSPTTDSAGNTIYF,-,TRBV7-3,TRBJ1-3,-
TGTGCCTGTAAAACCCTAAGCGGGAGAAGGGATACGCAGTATTTT,CACKTLSGRRDTQYF,TRBD2,TRBV30,TRBJ2-3,few
TGCAGCGTTGTTGGGGCCTCTTCGGGAGCTTTCTTT,CSVVGASSGAFF,-,TRBV29-1,TRBJ1-1,-
TGTGCCTGGAGGGACAGGGCCTATGGCTACACCTTC,CAWRDRAYGYTF,TRBD1,TRBV30,TRBJ1-2,-
TGTGCCAGCTCTTTACAGGGACAGGGCTACGAGCAGTACTTC,CASSLQGQGYEQYF,TRBD1,TRBV18,TRBJ2-7,-
TGTGCCAGCTCACCACCTTCATTGAACACTGAAGCTTTCTTT,CASSPPSLNTEAFF,-,TRBV18,TRBJ1-1,-
TGTGCCAGCAGCTTAGTAAGGGGGAAAGCTTTCTTT,CASSLVRGKAFF,-,TRBV11-2,TRBJ1-1,few
TGTGCCAGCAGCGCATCAGGGGGTCTGCAGCCCCAGCATTTT,CASSASGGLQPQHF,TRBD1,TRBV5-6,TRBJ1-5,-
TGTGCCAGCAGCTTAGGCCCTCTAGAGCCCCAGCATTTT,CASSLGPLEPQHF,-,TRBV7-6,TRBJ1-5,-
TGTGCCAGCAGTGAGGGTGGGGCGGCTAGGGATACGCAGTATTTT,CASSEGGAARDTQYF,-,TRBV2,TRBJ2-3,-
TGTGCCAGCAGTGAACGGGGGAAGGGAAACGAAAACATTCAGTACTTC,CASSERGKGNENIQYF,-,TRBV6-1,TRBJ2-4,-
TGCGCCAGCAGTGTCAGGGGCACAGATACGCAGTATTTT,CASSVRGTDTQYF,-,TRBV10-1,TRBJ2-3,-
TGCGCCAGCAGCCCCCGGGCACAGGGGGGGGGCGAGCAGTACTTC,CASSPRAQGGGEQYF,-,TRBV4-1,TRBJ2-7,-
TGCGCCAGCAGCACGGGGGAAGGATACTATGGCTACACCTTC,CASSTGEGYYGYTF,-,TRBV4-1,TRBJ1-2,-
TGTGCCAGTAGTTCGACTAGCTCCCCTGTGGATACGCAGTATTTT,CASSSTSSPVDTQYF,TRBD2,TRBV19,TRBJ2-3,-
TGTGCCAGCAGGACAGGGGGACCCGGGGAGCTGTTTTTT,CASRTGGPGELFF,TRBD1,TRBV2,TRBJ2-2,-
TGTGCCAGCCTGAGGGGGTGGGGCAGGGGGCGAGGGGGTCAGCCCCAGCATTTT,CASLRGWGRGRGGQPQHF,TRBD1,TRBV27,TRBJ1-5,-
TGTGCCAGCTCACCGGGACAGGGGGCCCTCTACGAGCAGTACTTC,CASSPGQGALYEQYF,TRBD1,TRBV18,TRBJ2-7,-
TGCAGCGTTACCAGGGATTGGGGTGAAAAACTGTTTTTT,CSVTRDWGEKLFF,-,TRBV29-1,TRBJ1-4,-
TGTGCCAGCAGCCCCCATTCCGGGATTTCCTACGAGCAGTACTTC,CASSPHSGISYEQYF,-,TRBV9,TRBJ2-7,few
TGCGCCAGCAGCTCAGTGCCCCAACTAAGTTCACCCCTCCACTTT,CASSSVPQLSSPLHF,-,TRBV5-1,TRBJ1-6,-
TGTGCCAGCAGCTTGACGGGACTAGCCCAAGAGACCCAGTACTTC,CASSLTGLAQETQYF,TRBD2,TRBV5-6,TRBJ2-5,-
TGTGCCAGCAGCTTTGACAGGGGGGATGGCTACACCTTC,CASSFDRGDGYTF,TRBD1,TRBV7-3,TRBJ1-2,-
TGTGCCAGCTGGCTGGGGGCAGAGCAGTTCTTC,CASWLGAEQFF,-,TRBV6-1,TRBJ2-1,-
TGTGCCAGCGCGGGGCGGGGGGGGGTCTCCTACAATGAGCAGTTCTTC,CASAGRGGVSYNEQFF,TRBD2,TRBV2,TRBJ2-1,-
TGCAGCGTTGAAAAGGTTGAGGGAGATACGCAGTATTTT,CSVEKVEGDTQYF,-,TRBV29-1,TRBJ2-3,-
TGTGCCTGGAGACTAGCGGGGTCCTACAATGAGCAGTTCTTC,CAWRLAGSYNEQFF,TRBD2,TRBV30,TRBJ2-1,-
TGTGCCAGCAGCCCGGATGGGGGAGGCAGCTCCTACAATGAGCAGTTCTTC,CASSPDGGGSSYNEQFF,-,TRBV5-4,TRBJ2-1,-
TGCGCCAGCAGCTTTAGCGGGGGAGACACCGGGGAGCTGTTTTTT,CASSFSGGDTGELFF,TRBD2,TRBV5-1,TRBJ2-2,few
TGTGCCAGCATGCCCGAACCGGTCGGCTACACCTTC,CASMPEPVGYTF,-,TRBV2,TRBJ1-2,once
TGCGCCAGCAGCCAAGATGAGGCAGGGGAAGAGACCCAGTACTTC,CASSQDEAGEETQYF,-,TRBV4-1,TRBJ2-5,few
TGTGCCAGTAGCCGACAGGGCCACACAGATACGCAGTATTTT,CASSRQGHTDTQYF,TRBD1,TRBV19,TRBJ2-3,-
TGTGCCTGGTCATTAGTTATGAACACTGAAGCTTTCTTT,CAWSLVMNTEAFF,-,TRBV30,TRBJ1-1,-
TGTGCCAGCAGTCCTGACTCCAGCTCCTACGAGCAGTACTTC,CASSPDSSSYEQYF,-,TRBV6-6,TRBJ2-7,-
TGTGCCAGCTCCCCGGACAGGGTGAACTATGGCTACACCTTC,CASSPDRVNYGYTF,TRBD1,TRBV18,TRBJ1-2,-
TGTGCCAGCAGACCCTGGACAGGGGAAGGCTACACCTTC,CASRPWTGEGYTF,TRBD1,TRBV6-5,TRBJ1-2,-